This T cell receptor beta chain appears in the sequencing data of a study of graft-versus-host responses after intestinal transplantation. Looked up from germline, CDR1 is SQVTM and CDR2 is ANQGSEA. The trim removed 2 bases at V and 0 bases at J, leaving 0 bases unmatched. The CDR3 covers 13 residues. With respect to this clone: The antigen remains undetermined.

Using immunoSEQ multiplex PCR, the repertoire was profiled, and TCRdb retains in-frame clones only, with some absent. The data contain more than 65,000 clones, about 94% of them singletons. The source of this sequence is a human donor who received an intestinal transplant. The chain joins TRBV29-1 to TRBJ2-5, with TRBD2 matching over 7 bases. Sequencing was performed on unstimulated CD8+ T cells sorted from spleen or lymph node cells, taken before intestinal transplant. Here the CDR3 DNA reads TGCAGCGTTGAACTAGCGGACCAAGAGACCCAGTACTTC. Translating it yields CSVELADQETQYF. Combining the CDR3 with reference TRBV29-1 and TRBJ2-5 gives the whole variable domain SAVISQKPSRDICQRGTSLTIQCQVDSQVTMMFWYRQQPGQSLTLIATANQGSEATYESGFVIDKFPISRPNLTFSTLTVSNMSPEDSSIYLCSVELADQETQYFGPGTRLLVL.